A selection of T cell receptor beta chains follows, all from one sample in a study of cytomegalovirus exposure and HLA in healthy donors. Sequencing was performed with immunoSEQ multiplex PCR; in TCRdb, only in-frame clones are kept and a portion is missing. In the table there are about 130,000 clones, around 94% of which are singletons. The sequenced material came from PBMCs. The receptors shown here come from a woman in her late teens or twenties in good health and CMV-seronegative. The CDR3 runs from the conserved cysteine through the conserved F or W. Fields, in order: D gene, J gene, V gene, clone size, CDR3 DNA, CDR3 protein. The D gene is left open where the match is weak. Expanded clones are given a class, and other clones once, few, many or no size at all.

D gene: TRBD2
J gene: TRBJ2-1
V gene: TRBV14
clone size: .
CDR3 DNA: TGTGCCAGCAGCCAGGCGGGAGAGGCCAATGAGCAGTTCTTC
CDR3 protein: CASSQAGEANEQFF

D gene: .
J gene: TRBJ1-4
V gene: TRBV28
clone size: .
CDR3 DNA: TGTGCCAGCAGTGGCGGGAACTATGGTGAAAAACTGTTTTTT
CDR3 protein: CASSGGNYGEKLFF

D gene: TRBD1
J gene: TRBJ1-2
V gene: TRBV28
clone size: .
CDR3 DNA: TGTGCCAGCAGTTGGGACAGGTATGGCTACACCTTC
CDR3 protein: CASSWDRYGYTF

D gene: .
J gene: TRBJ1-1
V gene: TRBV5-4
clone size: .
CDR3 DNA: TGTGCCAGCTATTCCGGGATAATGAACACTGAAGCTTTCTTT
CDR3 protein: CASYSGIMNTEAFF

D gene: TRBD2
J gene: TRBJ2-2
V gene: TRBV9
clone size: .
CDR3 DNA: TGTGCCAGCAGCACCCCCGTGGGAGGGCTAACCGGGGAGCTGTTTTTT
CDR3 protein: CASSTPVGGLTGELFF

D gene: .
J gene: TRBJ1-3
V gene: TRBV5-4
clone size: .
CDR3 DNA: TGTGCCAGCAGCCGGAACAGAGCTGGAAACACCATATATTTT
CDR3 protein: CASSRNRAGNTIYF

D gene: TRBD2
J gene: TRBJ2-5
V gene: TRBV19
clone size: .
CDR3 DNA: TGTGCCAGTAGTCGCGGACTAGCGGGGGGAGAGACCCAGTACTTC
CDR3 protein: CASSRGLAGGETQYF

D gene: .
J gene: TRBJ1-1
V gene: TRBV5-1
clone size: .
CDR3 DNA: TGCGCCAGCCGTAGGGGGGGGATTTTGAACACTGAAGCTTTCTTT
CDR3 protein: CASRRGGILNTEAFF

D gene: .
J gene: TRBJ2-5
V gene: TRBV30
clone size: .
CDR3 DNA: TGTGCCTGGAGTGCCCCGTCTAATAAGCAGTACTTC
CDR3 protein: CAWSAPSNKQYF

D gene: TRBD2
J gene: TRBJ2-5
V gene: TRBV9
clone size: once
CDR3 DNA: TGTGCCAGCAGCGTGACTAGCGGCCACCAAGAGACCCAGTACTTC
CDR3 protein: CASSVTSGHQETQYF

D gene: TRBD2
J gene: TRBJ2-1
V gene: TRBV2
clone size: once
CDR3 DNA: TGTGCCAGCGGATACAGTTCTAGCGGGAGTCTTTATGAGCAGTTCTTC
CDR3 protein: CASGYSSSGSLYEQFF

D gene: .
J gene: TRBJ2-5
V gene: TRBV6-5
clone size: .
CDR3 DNA: TGTGCCAGCCGCCGCCCGGGTAAAGAGACCCAGTACTTC
CDR3 protein: CASRRPGKETQYF

D gene: .
J gene: TRBJ1-5
V gene: TRBV2
clone size: few
CDR3 DNA: TGTGCCAGCAGTGCAGGGAAGGGTCAGCCCCAGCATTTT
CDR3 protein: CASSAGKGQPQHF

D gene: .
J gene: TRBJ1-6
V gene: TRBV28
clone size: .
CDR3 DNA: TGTGCCAGCAGTCTCGGAGGCGCACCCCTCCACTTT
CDR3 protein: CASSLGGAPLHF

D gene: TRBD2
J gene: TRBJ2-1
V gene: TRBV9
clone size: .
CDR3 DNA: TGTGCCAGCAGCGGAGAGCGGGGGGGCGTCCATGAGCAGTTCTTC
CDR3 protein: CASSGERGGVHEQFF

D gene: TRBD2
J gene: TRBJ2-7
V gene: TRBV27
clone size: .
CDR3 DNA: TGTGCCAGCAGTTCAAAATTAACGGGACTAGCCTACGAGCAGTACTTC
CDR3 protein: CASSSKLTGLAYEQYF

D gene: .
J gene: TRBJ1-2
V gene: TRBV6-5
clone size: .
CDR3 DNA: TGTGCCAGCGGTGGGGGGTTCTTCAGGGGCTACACCTTC
CDR3 protein: CASGGGFFRGYTF

D gene: .
J gene: TRBJ1-1
V gene: TRBV27
clone size: .
CDR3 DNA: TGTGCCACCAGACAGAACACTGAAGCTTTCTTT
CDR3 protein: CATRQNTEAFF

D gene: TRBD1
J gene: TRBJ1-5
V gene: TRBV6-1
clone size: .
CDR3 DNA: TGTGCCAGCAGTGAAGGGTGGACAGGGCATAATCAGCCCCAGCATTTT
CDR3 protein: CASSEGWTGHNQPQHF

D gene: TRBD2
J gene: TRBJ2-3
V gene: TRBV9
clone size: once
CDR3 DNA: TGTGCCAGCAGCCCCTTCCACGGCGGGAGGGGGCAGTATTTT
CDR3 protein: CASSPFHGGRGQYF

D gene: TRBD1
J gene: TRBJ1-1
V gene: TRBV5-1
clone size: .
CDR3 DNA: TGCGCCAGCAGCTTGGTAGGGACAGTGAACACTGAAGCTTTCTTT
CDR3 protein: CASSLVGTVNTEAFF

D gene: TRBD2
J gene: TRBJ2-3
V gene: TRBV5-1
clone size: .
CDR3 DNA: TGCGCCAGCAGCTTGGGACTAGCGGGGGGCACAGATACGCAGTATTTT
CDR3 protein: CASSLGLAGGTDTQYF

D gene: .
J gene: TRBJ2-2
V gene: TRBV5-1
clone size: once
CDR3 DNA: TGCGCCAGCCAGCCTTCTAGCAAATCGAACACCGGGGAGCTGTTTTTT
CDR3 protein: CASQPSSKSNTGELFF

D gene: .
J gene: TRBJ1-2
V gene: TRBV4-1
clone size: .
CDR3 DNA: TGCGCCAGCAGTCAGGTTAAGACAGGCCTAATTAACTATGGCTACACCTTC
CDR3 protein: CASSQVKTGLINYGYTF

D gene: .
J gene: TRBJ1-2
V gene: TRBV7-9
clone size: .
CDR3 DNA: TGTGCCAGCAGCTTAGCGGAGTATCGCTACACCTTC
CDR3 protein: CASSLAEYRYTF

D gene: .
J gene: TRBJ2-5
V gene: TRBV4-2
clone size: .
CDR3 DNA: TGTGCCAGCAGCCGAGCAGGGGTTCAAGAGACCCAGTACTTC
CDR3 protein: CASSRAGVQETQYF

D gene: TRBD2
J gene: TRBJ2-2
V gene: TRBV4-1
clone size: .
CDR3 DNA: TGCGCCAGCAGCCAACGAGCGGGAGAGGACACCGGGGAGCTGTTTTTT
CDR3 protein: CASSQRAGEDTGELFF

D gene: .
J gene: TRBJ2-6
V gene: TRBV6-1
clone size: .
CDR3 DNA: TGTGCCAGCAGTGGTTTCGGTTCTGGGGCCAACGTCCTGACTTTC
CDR3 protein: CASSGFGSGANVLTF

D gene: .
J gene: TRBJ1-5
V gene: TRBV28
clone size: .
CDR3 DNA: TGTGCCAGCAGTTTGGAGCGGGATGGGGATCAGCCCCAGCATTTT
CDR3 protein: CASSLERDGDQPQHF

D gene: .
J gene: TRBJ2-3
V gene: TRBV10-1
clone size: .
CDR3 DNA: TGCGCCAGCAGTGAGTCCACAGCTTATAGCACAGATACGCAGTATTTT
CDR3 protein: CASSESTAYSTDTQYF

D gene: TRBD1
J gene: TRBJ2-1
V gene: TRBV14
clone size: .
CDR3 DNA: TGTGCCAGCAGCCCGAGGGGGCGATACCGGAGCTACAATGAGCAGTTCTTC
CDR3 protein: CASSPRGRYRSYNEQFF

D gene: TRBD1
J gene: TRBJ1-5
V gene: TRBV28
clone size: .
CDR3 DNA: TGTGCCAGCGGCGCGGGACAGGTTAATCAGCCCCAGCATTTT
CDR3 protein: CASGAGQVNQPQHF

D gene: TRBD2
J gene: TRBJ2-1
V gene: TRBV10-2
clone size: .
CDR3 DNA: TGCGCCAGCAGTGGGACTAGCGGGTACAATGAGCAGTTCTTC
CDR3 protein: CASSGTSGYNEQFF

D gene: TRBD2
J gene: TRBJ2-5
V gene: TRBV2
clone size: once
CDR3 DNA: TGTGCCAGCAGTCGGACTAGCGAGGAGACCCAGTACTTC
CDR3 protein: CASSRTSEETQYF

D gene: .
J gene: TRBJ2-5
V gene: TRBV7-9
clone size: .
CDR3 DNA: TGTGCCAGCAGCCCATTGGAGACCCAGTACTTC
CDR3 protein: CASSPLETQYF

D gene: TRBD2
J gene: TRBJ2-1
V gene: TRBV9
clone size: .
CDR3 DNA: TGTGCCAGCAGCGTAGCTCTGGGGGATAGCGGGGGGAGTAATGAGCAGTTCTTC
CDR3 protein: CASSVALGDSGGSNEQFF

D gene: TRBD1
J gene: TRBJ2-2
V gene: TRBV7-2
clone size: few
CDR3 DNA: TGTGCCAGCAGCTGGGACAGGGGAAGCGGGGAGCTGTTTTTT
CDR3 protein: CASSWDRGSGELFF

D gene: TRBD2
J gene: TRBJ2-5
V gene: TRBV10-3
clone size: .
CDR3 DNA: TGTGCCATCAGTGAGTCGCGGGGGGCGAGGGAGACCCAGTACTTC
CDR3 protein: CAISESRGARETQYF

D gene: .
J gene: TRBJ2-5
V gene: TRBV9
clone size: once
CDR3 DNA: TGTGCCAGCAGCGCGATCGACAGCCAAGAGACCCAGTACTTC
CDR3 protein: CASSAIDSQETQYF

D gene: .
J gene: TRBJ1-1
V gene: TRBV27
clone size: .
CDR3 DNA: TGTGCCAGCAGTTCAATTGCACAGGGTTATGACACTGAAGCTTTCTTT
CDR3 protein: CASSSIAQGYDTEAFF

D gene: TRBD2
J gene: TRBJ2-7
V gene: TRBV7-2
clone size: few
CDR3 DNA: TGTGCCAGCAGTCCGACTAGCGGGAGGCTCTACGAGCAGTACTTC
CDR3 protein: CASSPTSGRLYEQYF

D gene: TRBD2
J gene: TRBJ2-1
V gene: TRBV5-1
clone size: .
CDR3 DNA: TGCGCCAGCAGCCCGAGCGGGGCAAGCTCCTACAATGAGCAGTTCTTC
CDR3 protein: CASSPSGASSYNEQFF

D gene: TRBD1
J gene: TRBJ1-6
V gene: TRBV29-1
clone size: few
CDR3 DNA: TGCAGCGCACAGGACAGGGGGCCTTTATCACCCCTCCACTTT
CDR3 protein: CSAQDRGPLSPLHF

D gene: TRBD1
J gene: TRBJ1-2
V gene: TRBV9
clone size: .
CDR3 DNA: TGTGCCAGCAGCGTAGCAGGGGGCTATGGCTACACCTTC
CDR3 protein: CASSVAGGYGYTF

D gene: TRBD1
J gene: TRBJ1-2
V gene: TRBV7-8
clone size: .
CDR3 DNA: TGTGCCAGCAGCTCGCCGGACAGGGGTTCTCGAGGCTACACCTTC
CDR3 protein: CASSSPDRGSRGYTF

D gene: TRBD2
J gene: TRBJ2-2
V gene: TRBV9
clone size: .
CDR3 DNA: TGTGCCAGCAGCGTAGGCTCTGCGGGAGAGATCGGGGGCGGGGAGCTGTTTTTT
CDR3 protein: CASSVGSAGEIGGGELFF

D gene: TRBD2
J gene: TRBJ2-2
V gene: TRBV5-1
clone size: .
CDR3 DNA: TGCGCCAGTATGGGACTAGCGGACACCGGGGAGCTGTTTTTT
CDR3 protein: CASMGLADTGELFF

D gene: TRBD2
J gene: TRBJ2-7
V gene: TRBV25-1
clone size: .
CDR3 DNA: TGTGCCAGCAGAAGCGGGACCTACGAGCAGTACTTC
CDR3 protein: CASRSGTYEQYF